This T cell receptor (beta chain) was profiled in a study of graft-versus-host responses after intestinal transplantation. Study information: Those transplanted obtained multivisceral, liver-intestinal, or isolated intestinal grafts. Study conclusions and caveats: Among circulating GvH clones, peak levels were associated with early post-transplant declines in HvG clones.

Regarding this clone: Its antigen is unknown.

Germline V gives CDR1 MNHNS, CDR2 SASEGT. The CDR3 is 13 amino acids. Data came from immunoSEQ multiplex PCR; TCRdb stores just in-frame clones and leaves some out. This table holds under 85,000 clones, 90% to 95% found once. V gene TRBV6-1 combines with J gene TRBJ2-5; D may be TRBD1 or TRBD2 (5 bases each). The end of the DNA is better explained by TRBJ2-7, so the J call may be wrong. The clonotype comes from a human donor who received an intestinal transplant. This specimen was unstimulated CD8+ T cells sorted from spleen or lymph node cells, taken before intestinal transplant. In nucleotides, the CDR3 is TGTGCCAGCGCACCGGGACGGATTTACGAGCAGTACTTC. The encoded protein is CASAPGRIYEQYF.